This T cell receptor beta chain was recorded in a study of blood T cell repertoires in COVID-19. The protocol was immunoSEQ multiplex PCR, while the TCRdb copy is restricted to in-frame clones and leaves out a portion. The sample records around 180,000 clones, approximately 81% being singletons. The CDR3 runs 15 residues. Trimming took 5 bases from V and 6 from J, leaving 17 bases between them. Germline CDR1 reads MNHEY; CDR2 reads SMNVEV (reference sequence). The sample taken for sequencing was peripheral blood. The chain combines TRBV27 with TRBJ1-3; D may be TRBD1 (6 bases). This TCR came from a woman of 80 years or more with active or convalescent COVID-19. CDR3 nucleotide sequence: TGTGCCAGCAGTCCCCTCGTTCAGGGGATAAACACCATATATTTT. Translating it yields CASSPLVQGINTIYF.